This T cell receptor (beta chain) was observed in a study of T-cell reconstitution after alpha-beta-depleted transplantation in children. Unique molecular identifiers were incorporated during preparation of the TCRbeta library. One entry per CDR3 protein, called by TCRdb with MiXCR from the PCR reads. The sample consists of about 500,000 distinct CDR3 sequences, about an eighth of them appearing once. The CDR3 is 13 residues long. General study points: Reported findings indicate that, about two months after transplant, alpha-beta T cells came from several hundred expanded clones, which were derived from non-depleted graft cells. For some patients, TCRbeta diversity was high at day 60 because of recipient T cells and thymic progenitors that survived.

This clonotype was counted between two and nine times. What it recognizes is unknown. The sequence was obtained from a female patient aged 2-10 years who had a stem cell transplant for aplastic anemia, so the T cells may come from the graft donor. The sample in question was PBMCs, mostly from graft donor cells, obtained 180 days after TCRalphabeta/CD19-depleted stem cell transplant. This sequence joins TRBV21-1 and TRBJ1-2. TRBV21-1 is tagged as a pseudogene. The CDR3 protein is CASSKETGYGYTF. DNA of the CDR3: TGTGCCAGCAGCAAAGAAACGGGCTATGGCTACACCTTC.